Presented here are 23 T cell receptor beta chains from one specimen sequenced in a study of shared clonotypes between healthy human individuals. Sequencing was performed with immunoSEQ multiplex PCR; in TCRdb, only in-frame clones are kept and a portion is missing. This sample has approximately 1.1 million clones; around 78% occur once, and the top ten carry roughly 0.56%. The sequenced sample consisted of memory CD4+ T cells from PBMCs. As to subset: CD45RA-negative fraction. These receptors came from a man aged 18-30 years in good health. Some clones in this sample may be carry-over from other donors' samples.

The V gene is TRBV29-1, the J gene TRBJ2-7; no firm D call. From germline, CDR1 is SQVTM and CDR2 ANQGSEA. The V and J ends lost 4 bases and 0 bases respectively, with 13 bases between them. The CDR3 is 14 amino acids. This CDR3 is CSVVMTRSSYEQYF. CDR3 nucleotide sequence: TGCAGCGTTGTAATGACACGAAGCTCCTACGAGCAGTACTTC.

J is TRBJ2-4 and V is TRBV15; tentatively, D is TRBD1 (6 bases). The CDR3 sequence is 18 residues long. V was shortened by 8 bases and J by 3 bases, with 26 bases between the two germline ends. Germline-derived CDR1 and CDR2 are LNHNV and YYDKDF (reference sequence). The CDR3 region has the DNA TGTGCCACCTCGCCCGGTCCAGGGGACCTTGGAGGCAAAAACATTCAGTACTTC. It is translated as CATSPGPGDLGGKNIQYF.

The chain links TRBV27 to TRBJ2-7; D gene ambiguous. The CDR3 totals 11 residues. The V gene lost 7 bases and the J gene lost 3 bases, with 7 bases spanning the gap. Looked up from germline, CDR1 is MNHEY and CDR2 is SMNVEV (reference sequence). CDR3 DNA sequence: TGTGCCAGCAAAAGGCGCTACGAGCAGTACTTC. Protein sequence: CASKRRYEQYF.

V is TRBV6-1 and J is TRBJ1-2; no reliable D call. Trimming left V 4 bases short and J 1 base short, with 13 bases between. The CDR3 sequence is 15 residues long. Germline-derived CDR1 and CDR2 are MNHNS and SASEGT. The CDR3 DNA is TGTGCCAGCAGTGGCATTGAAGGCGTTAACTATGGCTACACCTTC. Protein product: CASSGIEGVNYGYTF.

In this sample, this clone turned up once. In nucleotides, the CDR3 is TGTGCCAGCAGTGTTTCTAGCGGGAGGGCCTACGAGCAGTACTTC. Translation gives CASSVSSGRAYEQYF. The chain recombines TRBV2 with TRBJ2-5, with TRBD2 identical over 12 bases. The DNA end is more similar to TRBJ2-7, so the J call may be wrong. The germline gives CDR1 SNHLY, CDR2 FYNNEI. This CDR3 contains 15 residues.

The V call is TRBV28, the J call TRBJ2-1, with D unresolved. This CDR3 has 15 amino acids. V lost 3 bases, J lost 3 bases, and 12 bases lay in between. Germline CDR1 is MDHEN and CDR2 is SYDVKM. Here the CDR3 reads CASSFEDKGYNEQFF. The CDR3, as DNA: TGTGCCAGCAGTTTCGAGGATAAGGGCTACAATGAGCAGTTCTTC.

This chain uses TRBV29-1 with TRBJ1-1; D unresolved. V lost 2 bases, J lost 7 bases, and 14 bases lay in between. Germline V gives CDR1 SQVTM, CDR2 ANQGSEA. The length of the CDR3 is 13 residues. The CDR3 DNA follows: TGCAGCGTTGAAAGGACTACGGCGGGTGAAGCTTTCTTT. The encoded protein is CSVERTTAGEAFF.

CDR3 in DNA: TGTGCCAGCAGCTTGGGCGGGAGGGCCTACAATGAGCAGTTCTTC. It translates to CASSLGGRAYNEQFF. This chain joins TRBV5-4 and TRBJ2-1; TRBD2 agrees at 9 bases. With 0 bases clipped from V and 2 bases from J, the junction kept 0 bases outside the gene matches. Germline loops: CDR1 SGHNT, CDR2 YYREEE (reference sequence). The CDR3 runs 15 residues. Full variable domain (remainder filled in from reference TRBV5-4 and TRBJ2-1): ETGVTQSPTHLIKTRGQQVTLRCSSQSGHNTVSWYQQALGQGPQFIFQYYREEENGRGNFPPRFSGLQFPNYSSELNVNALELDDSALYLCASSLGGRAYNEQFFGPGTRLTVL.

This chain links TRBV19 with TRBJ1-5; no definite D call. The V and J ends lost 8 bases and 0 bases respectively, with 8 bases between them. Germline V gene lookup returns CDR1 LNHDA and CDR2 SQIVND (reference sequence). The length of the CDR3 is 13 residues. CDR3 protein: CASGKDSNQPQHF. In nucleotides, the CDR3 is TGTGCCAGTGGAAAGGATAGCAATCAGCCCCAGCATTTT.

The CDR3 coding sequence is TGTGCCAGCAGCCCCCGGGACAGGAGCTCCTACGAGCAGTACTTC. It translates to CASSPRDRSSYEQYF. The V call is TRBV7-8, the J call TRBJ2-7; TRBD1 aligns across 8 bases. Germline lookup yields CDR1 SGHVS and CDR2 FQNEAQ. J gave up 0 bases and V 5 bases, and 6 bases lay outside the gene matches. The CDR3 covers 15 residues.

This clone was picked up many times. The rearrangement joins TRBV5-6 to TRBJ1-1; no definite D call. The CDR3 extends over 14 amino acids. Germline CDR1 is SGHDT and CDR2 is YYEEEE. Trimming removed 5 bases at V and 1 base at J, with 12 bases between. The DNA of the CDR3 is TGTGCCAGCAGTCCCCTTTCGGCGAACACTGAAGCTTTCTTT. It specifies CASSPLSANTEAFF.

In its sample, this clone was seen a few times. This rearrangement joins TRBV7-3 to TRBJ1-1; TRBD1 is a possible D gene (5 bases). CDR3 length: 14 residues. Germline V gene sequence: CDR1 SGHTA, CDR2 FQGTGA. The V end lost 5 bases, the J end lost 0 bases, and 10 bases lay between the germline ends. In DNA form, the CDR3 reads TGTGCCAGCAGCATCCGACAGATGAACACTGAAGCTTTCTTT. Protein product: CASSIRQMNTEAFF.

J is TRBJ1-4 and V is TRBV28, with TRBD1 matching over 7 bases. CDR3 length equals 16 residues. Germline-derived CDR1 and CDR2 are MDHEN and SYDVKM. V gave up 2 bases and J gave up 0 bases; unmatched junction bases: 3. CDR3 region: CASSLDRAATNEKLFF. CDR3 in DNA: TGTGCCAGCAGTTTAGACAGGGCTGCAACTAATGAAAAACTGTTTTTT.

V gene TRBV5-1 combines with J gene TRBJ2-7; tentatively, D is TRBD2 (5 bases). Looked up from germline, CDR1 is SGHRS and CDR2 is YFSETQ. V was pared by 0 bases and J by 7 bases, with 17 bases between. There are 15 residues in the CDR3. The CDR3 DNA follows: TGCGCCAGCAGCTTGGGGTGGGTGGTAAGCGGAGAGCAGTACTTC. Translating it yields CASSLGWVVSGEQYF.

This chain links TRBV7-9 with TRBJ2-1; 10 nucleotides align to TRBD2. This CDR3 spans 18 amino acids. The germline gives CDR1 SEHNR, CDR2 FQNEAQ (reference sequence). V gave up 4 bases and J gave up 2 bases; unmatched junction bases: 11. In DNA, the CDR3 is TGTGCCAGCAGCTACGGTAGCGGGAGGCCGCGCGCCTACAATGAGCAGTTCTTC. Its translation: CASSYGSGRPRAYNEQFF.

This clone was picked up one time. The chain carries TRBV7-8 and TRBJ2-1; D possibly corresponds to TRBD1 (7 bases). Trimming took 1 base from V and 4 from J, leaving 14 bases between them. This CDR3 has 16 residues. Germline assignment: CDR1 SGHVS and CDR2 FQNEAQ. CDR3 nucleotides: TGTGCCAGCAGCTTAGGCGGGGCAGGGGGGTACAATGAGCAGTTCTTC. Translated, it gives CASSLGGAGGYNEQFF.

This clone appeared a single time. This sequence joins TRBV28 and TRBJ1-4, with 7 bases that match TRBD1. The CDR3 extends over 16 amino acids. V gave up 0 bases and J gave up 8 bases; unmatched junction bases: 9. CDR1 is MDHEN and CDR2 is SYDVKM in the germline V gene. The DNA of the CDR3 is TGTGCCAGCAGTTTATGGCAGGGGGTCGGTTCGGAAAAACTGTTTTTT. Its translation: CASSLWQGVGSEKLFF.

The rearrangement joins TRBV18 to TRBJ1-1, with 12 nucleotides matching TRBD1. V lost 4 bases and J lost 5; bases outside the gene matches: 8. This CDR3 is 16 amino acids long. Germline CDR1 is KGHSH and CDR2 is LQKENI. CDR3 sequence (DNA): TGTGCCAGCTCACGAGGGACAGGGGGCCCGGGGACTGAAGCTTTCTTT. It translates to CASSRGTGGPGTEAFF.

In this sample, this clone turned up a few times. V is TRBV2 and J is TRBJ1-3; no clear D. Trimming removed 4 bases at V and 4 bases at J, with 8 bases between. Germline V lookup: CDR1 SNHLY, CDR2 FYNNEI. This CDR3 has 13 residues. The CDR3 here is CASSGAEGNTIYF. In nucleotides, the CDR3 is TGTGCCAGCAGTGGAGCAGAAGGAAACACCATATATTTT.

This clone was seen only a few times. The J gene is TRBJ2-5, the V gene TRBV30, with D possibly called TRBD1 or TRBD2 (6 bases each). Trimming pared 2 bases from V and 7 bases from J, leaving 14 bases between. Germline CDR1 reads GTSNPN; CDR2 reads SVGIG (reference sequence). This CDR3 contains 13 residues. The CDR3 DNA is TGTGCCTGGAGTAACCGGGGGCGCGGGACCCAGTACTTC. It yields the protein CAWSNRGRGTQYF.

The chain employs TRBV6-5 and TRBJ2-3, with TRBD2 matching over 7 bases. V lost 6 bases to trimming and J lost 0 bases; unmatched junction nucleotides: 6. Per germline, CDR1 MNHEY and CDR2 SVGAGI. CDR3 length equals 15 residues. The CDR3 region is CASSSSGQSTDTQYF. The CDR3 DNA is TGTGCCAGCAGCTCTAGCGGCCAAAGCACAGATACGCAGTATTTT.

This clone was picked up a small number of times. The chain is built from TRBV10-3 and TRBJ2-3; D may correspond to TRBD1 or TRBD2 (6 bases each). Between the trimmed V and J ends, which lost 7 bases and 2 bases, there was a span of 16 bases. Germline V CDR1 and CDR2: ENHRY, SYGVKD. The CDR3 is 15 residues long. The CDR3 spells CAITPEGVATDTQYF. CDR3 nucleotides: TGTGCCATCACCCCGGAGGGGGTAGCCACAGATACGCAGTATTTT.

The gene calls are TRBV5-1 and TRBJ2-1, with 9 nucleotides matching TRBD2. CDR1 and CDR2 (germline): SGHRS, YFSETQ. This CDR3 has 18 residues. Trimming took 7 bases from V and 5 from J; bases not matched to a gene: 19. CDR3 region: CASFPVPGGTSRHNEQFF. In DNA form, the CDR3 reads TGCGCCAGCTTCCCGGTCCCGGGGGGGACTAGCCGTCACAATGAGCAGTTCTTC.